This TCR beta chain was captured by sequencing in a study of shared clonotypes between healthy human individuals (dated by TCRdb to about 2020). As for the study more broadly: The cohort comprised a couple of women and a few men aged 18 to 49 years. The study deeply sequenced blood TCR repertoires of about 5 healthy adults to estimate repertoire size and the extent of clonotype sharing between individuals. To increase sequencing depth and limit assay-specific biases, different laboratories used diverse techniques to prepare libraries and sequence TCR repertoires. For each donor, CD4 naive and CD4 memory were each run on three plates, CD8 naive on two plates, and CD8 memory on one plate. Each donor's leukapheresis produced roughly between roughly 0.85 and 10 billion PBMCs.

Comments on this clone: No cognate antigen has been identified for it. Per-base quality was not reported, and no clone a single base away is much larger than it.

Donors were healthy HIV-negative adults with no recently reported acute infections or vaccinations. Every donor was a Caucasian adult living in Nashville, Tennessee, USA. CD4+ T cells were enriched by magnetic negative selection; naive cells were then positively selected on CD45RA, and the negative fraction formed the memory subset. Blood was collected by leukapheresis, and PBMCs were isolated by Ficoll-Histopaque density gradient centrifugation and then cryopreserved in liquid nitrogen vapor phase. Analytical flow cytometry was used to check the purity and quantity of every magnetically sorted T cell population. Genomic DNA was isolated from each sorted fraction and quantified by UV absorbance on a Nanodrop 2000c. The paper's findings and limits, for the study overall: Naive subsets generally had larger estimated clonotype richness than memory subsets. When four donors were compared, the shared fraction of clonotypes was roughly 4.8% for naive CD4, around 4% for naive CD8, 2.3% for memory CD4, and less than 0.5% for memory CD8. Even with the large sequencing depth, rarefaction of the sorted-subset datasets indicated that sequencing was incomplete. Because the study included a small number of donors, the genetic and exposure-history diversity represented was limited. Sampling was restricted to blood, and TCR repertoires in tissues likely differ from the TCR repertoires found in blood. Pairwise subsampling led to the expectation that sequencing depth would affect the degree of clonotype sharing among donors. Compared with non-shared clonotypes, clonotypes shared by all four sorted-subset donors had higher generation probabilities.

TCR CDR3 regions were amplified from genomic DNA by multiplex PCR using the deep immunoSEQ assay. Extracted genomic DNA from each cell subset was distributed evenly across all wells of several immunoSEQ 96-well plates, and each plate was treated as a replicate. Each replicate PCR for sorted subsets received 150 to 250 ng genomic DNA, equal to roughly 33,000 T cell genomes. Purified libraries were quantified with a Qubit 3.0 fluorometer, sized on a Bioanalyzer 2100, and re-quantified with the KAPA Library Quantification kit. Every immunoSEQ 96-well plate was sequenced on a dedicated single-read 150-cycle Illumina NextSeq 550 flow cell. The authors' pipeline ran thus. Because the immunoSEQ output held only junctional sequences and lacked quality scores, the filtering could not match the filtering applied to full-length reads. Sequences were annotated with PyIR, a Python wrapper for IgBLAST v1.9, and V/J genes and CDR3 were assigned using IMGT germline references. Reads with weak V/J assignments (E-value above 1e-6), missing CDR3, stop codons, out-of-frame junctions, or ambiguous translated residues were removed. A V3J clonotype was defined by an identical inferred V gene, J gene, and CDR3 amino acid sequence. To compute the percentage overlap between repertoires, the number of shared unique clonotypes was divided by the size of the smaller repertoire. Three approaches were used to assess repertoire richness: RTK rarefaction, the Chao1 estimator, and Recon v2.1 estimates of unobserved clonotypes. Generation probabilities were computed with OLGA for all TCRbeta clonotypes obtained by the gDNA method from several donors. This immuneACCESS table, as held by TCRdb, lists in-frame sequences with V and J called but not all clones. Of the missing ones, under half trace to an unresolved V gene in checked studies; the others have no known cause. V and J calls and clone size follow that table, whereas D and trimming were derived from the DNA. This sample is represented by 600,000 to 800,000 clones; 72% of them were singletons. The ten biggest clones cover under 2% of the sample.

Trimming removed 6 bases from V and 2 bases from J, leaving 14 bases between the germline ends. Counted from cysteine to phenylalanine, this CDR3 has 14 amino acids. Only the CDR3 part of the read is kept: 42 bases, read in frame from the first base. Based on the germline V gene, the CDR1 and CDR2 sequences are MDHEN and SYDVKM. The rearranged segments are TRBV28 and TRBJ2-7, with the identity of the D gene unclear. The TCR was taken from a woman in her twenties or thirties in good health. The sample comprised memory CD4+ T cells sorted from blood. The cell subset or site label for this specimen denotes: CD45RA-negative fraction. The DNA sequence is TGTGCCAGCAGAAAACCGACCGTCCCCTACGAGCAGTACTTC. This yields the protein CASRKPTVPYEQYF.